This T cell receptor (beta chain) was found in a study of T cells in severe cutaneous drug reactions. Comments on this clonotype: Its antigen is currently unknown.

Carbamazepine had induced Stevens-Johnson syndrome or toxic epidermal necrolysis in the sequenced donors. CBZ-SJS/TEN patients of Han Chinese (five) and European (roughly 6) origin supplied blood. CDR1 is SNHLY, CDR2 FYNNEI, per germline. The CDR3 is made up of 15 amino acids. Overall study results and limits: All seven CBZ-SJS/TEN blister samples shared a public TCRbeta CDR3 at mean roughly 14%.

Bulk and single-cell libraries used iRepertoire multiplex PCR with TCR subtype-specific primers. TCRdb re-called the multiplex PCR reads and gives one entry per CDR3 protein, without DNA. The sample spans tens of thousands of distinct CDR3 sequences; the ten largest clones claim under 8.5%. The origin of this receptor is a human donor with toxic epidermal necrolysis, a severe cutaneous drug reaction. The chain recombines TRBV2 with TRBJ1-2; checking the TCRdb D call of TRBD1 is not possible without DNA. The specimen sequenced was PBMCs. Here the CDR3 reads CASSEGDGANYGYTF.